The clone carrying this T cell receptor beta chain was seen ten or more times. The antigen remains undetermined. The unsorted libraries originated from 2 million PBMCs that had been stored at -80 C. The record originates from a study of neurological immune-mediated disorders. Study-wide results and caveats: Private repertoires in all groups were suggested, as expanded clones shared no CDR3 amino acid sequences across subjects.

Trimming left V 5 bases short and J 2 bases short, with 19 bases between. Germline CDR1 and CDR2: SNHLY and FYNNEI. The CDR3 totals 17 residues. 5'RACE generated cDNA with 10-nucleotide random UMIs. TCRdb independently ran MiXCR on the 5' RACE reads; one entry per CDR3 protein. Here the sample spans about 77,000 distinct CDR3 sequences, approximately 9.4% being singletons. Sequences were obtained from PBMCs. This chain links TRBV2 with TRBJ1-5; tentative D call: TRBD1 (5 bases). The receptor was isolated from a man in his fifties or sixties in good health. This CDR3 is CASSLGQTQPGNQPQHF. The CDR3 nucleotides read TGTGCCAGCAGTCTGGGGCAGACGCAACCGGGCAATCAGCCCCAGCATTTT.